The rows below give T cell receptor beta chains drawn from one sample of a study of cytomegalovirus exposure and HLA in healthy donors. Clones were sequenced by immunoSEQ multiplex PCR, and TCRdb holds only the in-frame ones, with some missing. The data contain roughly 100,000 clones, roughly four fifths of them seen just once; the ten biggest clones take up around a tenth. Specimen: PBMCs. All receptors come from a human donor in good health. Both conserved end residues are part of each CDR3. The order of the fields is J gene, V gene, CDR3 length, D gene, CDR3 DNA, CDR3 protein. D genes are given only for firm matches.

TRBJ1-5 TRBV7-2 15 NA TGTGCCAGCAGGCGGACAGAGTATAGCAATCAGCCCCAGCATTTT CASRRTEYSNQPQHF
TRBJ2-7 TRBV5-1 13 TRBD2 TGCGCCAGCAGCTTGGGGACTAGCGGCGAGCAGTACTTC CASSLGTSGEQYF
TRBJ2-5 TRBV5-1 17 NA TGCGCCAGCAGCATAAGCCCCCTTGAGCGAGGGATGGAGACCCAGTACTTC CASSISPLERGMETQYF
TRBJ2-5 TRBV5-4 14 NA TGTGCCAGCAGCTTGGGCCTAGATGCGGAGACCCAGTACTTC CASSLGLDAETQYF
TRBJ2-7 TRBV7-9 14 TRBD1 TGTGCCAGCAGCTTGGGGGACAGCTCCTACGAGCAGTACTTC CASSLGDSSYEQYF
TRBJ2-3 TRBV7-2 15 TRBD2 TGTGCCAGCAGCTTAGATAGCGGGGGATTAGATACGCAGTATTTT CASSLDSGGLDTQYF
TRBJ2-1 TRBV29-1 13 NA TGCAGCGTTGAAGATCAAGGAGGGGACTTACAGTTCTTC CSVEDQGGDLQFF
TRBJ2-1 TRBV28 17 TRBD2 TGTGCCAGCAGTTCCCGGACTAGCGGGAGGGTGGACAATGAGCAGTTCTTC CASSSRTSGRVDNEQFF
TRBJ2-6 TRBV19 15 NA TGTGCCAGTAGTAGAGGGGGCTCTGGGGCCAACGTCCTGACTTTC CASSRGGSGANVLTF
TRBJ2-5 TRBV29-1 14 TRBD1 TGCAGCGTTGCACAAACAGGGGTCCAAGAGACCCAGTACTTC CSVAQTGVQETQYF